The TCR beta chain under discussion was sequenced for a study of T-cell reconstitution after alpha-beta-depleted transplantation in children. As to this clonotype: The antigen remains undetermined.

After removal of 3 bases from V and 5 bases from J, the junction contained 6 bases not matched to a gene. The CDR3 is made up of 15 amino acids. CDR1 and CDR2 from the germline V gene are SGHTA and FQGNSA. Broader study findings: The authors attributed T-cell counts and diversity one year after transplant mostly to newly produced T cells.

Unique molecular identifiers featured in how the TCRbeta library was prepared. TCRdb independently ran MiXCR on the PCR reads; one entry per CDR3 protein. The sample lists approximately 250,000 distinct CDR3 sequences, 25% occurring once. The receptor was derived from a girl under 10 years old with Fanconi anemia, due to receive a stem cell transplant. The specimen was PBMCs, collected before TCRalphabeta/CD19-depleted stem cell transplant. The chain combines TRBV7-2 with TRBJ2-5; 10 bases are a match to TRBD1. CDR3 DNA sequence: TGTGCCAGCAGCTTTGACAGGGGGCGCTTGGAGACCCAGTACTTC. As protein: CASSFDRGRLETQYF.